These 15 T cell receptor beta chains share one sample of origin, sequenced in a study of blood T cell repertoires in COVID-19. Using immunoSEQ multiplex PCR, the repertoire was profiled, and TCRdb retains in-frame clones only, with some absent. The table has some 180,000 clones, roughly 86% seen once; the top ten hold around 25%. Sequenced: PBMCs or T cells enriched from blood (not recorded which). The origin of the receptors is a woman aged 40 to 50 in a cohort exposed to, infected with or recovered from COVID-19 (not recorded which).

The chain combines TRBV5-1 with TRBJ1-2; 7 bases fit TRBD1. The CDR3 sequence is 15 residues long. With 3 bases clipped from V and 5 bases from J, the junction kept 10 bases outside the gene matches. Germline V gene data show CDR1 as SGHRS and CDR2 as YFSETQ. The CDR3 DNA is TGCGCCAGCAGCTACCCAGGACAGGAGGGATATGGCTACACCTTC. Amino acid sequence: CASSYPGQEGYGYTF.

V and J are TRBV4-1 and TRBJ1-5; 7 bases line up with TRBD1. Germline V gene sequence: CDR1 MGHRA, CDR2 YSYEKL. The length of the CDR3 is 17 residues. V shed 1 base, J shed 0 bases, and the junction held 6 bases outside the gene matches. CDR3 DNA sequence: TGCGCCAGCAGCCAAGTCATCGGGACAGATAGCAATCAGCCCCAGCATTTT. It specifies CASSQVIGTDSNQPQHF.

V and J are TRBV11-2 and TRBJ2-2; D perhaps matches TRBD2 (6 bases). The germline CDR1 and CDR2 sequences are SGHAT and FQNNGV. This CDR3 comprises 15 residues. V lost 5 bases, J lost 7 bases, and 17 bases lay in between. The CDR3 DNA reads TGTGCCAGCAGCGATCTAGGACTATTTGGCGGGGAGCTGTTTTTT. Protein product: CASSDLGLFGGELFF.

The table lists this clone with a few counts. The chain couples TRBV5-1 to TRBJ2-5; D gene uncertain. V gave up 0 bases and J gave up 5 bases, with 11 bases separating them. CDR3 length equals 14 residues. CDR1 and CDR2 from the germline V gene are SGHRS and YFSETQ. The CDR3 DNA follows: TGCGCCAGCAGCTTGGGCGGCACTCGGGAGACCCAGTACTTC. The encoded protein is CASSLGGTRETQYF. Supplemented by reference TRBV5-1 and TRBJ2-5, the full variable domain reads KAGVTQTPRYLIKTRGQQVTLSCSPISGHRSVSWYQQTPGQGLQFLFEYFSETQRNKGNFPGRFSGRQFSNSRSEMNVSTLELGDSALYLCASSLGGTRETQYFGPGTRLLVL.

There are a few counts of this clone. The genes are TRBV7-9 and TRBJ2-1; 7 positions agree with TRBD2. Germline V gene data show CDR1 as SEHNR and CDR2 as FQNEAQ (reference sequence). The CDR3 spans 17 residues. The trim removed 0 bases at V and 2 bases at J, leaving 7 bases unmatched. This chain's CDR3 is CASSLAEREATYNEQFF. The CDR3, as DNA: TGTGCCAGCAGCTTAGCGGAACGGGAGGCTACCTACAATGAGCAGTTCTTC. Complete variable domain (other parts from reference TRBV7-9 and TRBJ2-1): DTGVSQNPRHKITKRGQNVTFRCDPISEHNRLYWYRQTLGQGPEFLTYFQNEAQLEKSRLLSDRFSAERPKGSFSTLEIQRTEQGDSAMYLCASSLAEREATYNEQFFGPGTRLTVL.

The V and J genes are TRBV2 and TRBJ1-1; no firm D call. The V gene's germline CDR1 is SNHLY and CDR2 FYNNEI. The V gene lost 4 bases and the J gene lost 0 bases, with 9 bases spanning the gap. This CDR3 has 14 amino acids. The CDR3 loop is CASSVSQLNTEAFF. CDR3 coding DNA: TGTGCCAGCAGTGTTTCCCAATTGAACACTGAAGCTTTCTTT.

V and J are TRBV4-1 and TRBJ1-1; D may be TRBD1 (6 bases). The CDR3 runs 17 residues. Germline CDR1 MGHRA, CDR2 YSYEKL. V lost 0 bases, J lost 5 bases, and 19 bases lay in between. The chain's CDR3 is CASSQDYRTGSDTEAFF. CDR3 DNA: TGCGCCAGCAGCCAAGATTACCGAACAGGGTCGGATACTGAAGCTTTCTTT.

CDR3 DNA sequence: TGTGCCAGCAGTACCCACAGGGGGCGCGGCACAGATACGCAGTATTTT. This gives the protein CASSTHRGRGTDTQYF. The chain is built from TRBV28 and TRBJ2-3, with 9 bases lining up with TRBD1. This CDR3 has 16 residues. The V and J ends lost 5 bases and 1 base, in that order; junction bases with no gene match: 7. Germline-derived CDR1 and CDR2 are MDHEN and SYDVKM.

CDR3 DNA: TGTGCCAGCACCCCTAGGGCCGTAGCGGCGAACACTGAAGCTTTCTTT. It encodes CASTPRAVAANTEAFF. The rearrangement uses TRBV5-5 and TRBJ1-1, with D unclear. The CDR3 consists of 16 residues. The germline gives CDR1 SGHKS, CDR2 YYEKEE (reference sequence). V was pared by 6 bases and J by 1 base, with 19 bases between.

This clone was observed once. The chain employs TRBV24-1 and TRBJ1-1; the match to TRBD1 covers 10 bases. The CDR3 has 15 amino acids. V trimming: 4 bases; J trimming: 6 bases; junction bases outside the gene matches: 7. The V gene's germline CDR1 is KGHDR and CDR2 SFDVKD. The DNA for the CDR3 is TGTGCCACCAGTGACACGACAGGGGGCCTATCTGAAGCTTTCTTT. Translation: CATSDTTGGLSEAFF.

This chain joins TRBV29-1 and TRBJ2-7; no firm D call. This CDR3 is 13 amino acids long. Trimming removed 5 bases at V and 2 bases at J, with 13 bases between. Germline V gives CDR1 SQVTM, CDR2 ANQGSEA. CDR3 residues: CSVRLQRAYEQYF. Here the CDR3 DNA reads TGCAGCGTTCGGCTCCAGCGAGCCTACGAGCAGTACTTC.

This chain uses TRBV6-5 with TRBJ1-3, with D perhaps matching TRBD1 (5 bases). CDR1 is MNHEY, CDR2 SVGAGI, per germline. The CDR3 loop spans 13 amino acids. V lost 4 bases and J 3 bases, leaving 7 bases between the germline ends. The CDR3 coding sequence is TGTGCCAGCAGTTGGACAAATGGAAACACCATATATTTT. Translation gives CASSWTNGNTIYF.

The CDR3 region is CASSSGPRETQYF. CDR3 nucleotides: TGTGCCAGCAGCTCAGGGCCCCGGGAGACCCAGTACTTC. The rearrangement links TRBV7-2 to TRBJ2-5; D might be TRBD1 (5 bases). Germline V gives CDR1 SGHTA, CDR2 FQGNSA. CDR3 length: 13 residues. Trimming took off 4 bases at V and 5 bases at J, with 11 bases between the two ends. The full variable domain, with the rest looked up from reference TRBV7-2 and TRBJ2-5, is GAGVSQSPSNKVTEKGKDVELRCDPISGHTALYWYRQSLGQGLEFLIYFQGNSAPDKSGLPSDRFSAERTGGSVSTLTIQRTQQEDSAVYLCASSSGPRETQYFGPGTRLLVL.

The chain links TRBV29-1 to TRBJ2-3; 8 bases line up with TRBD2. The V and J ends lost 1 base and 12 bases, in that order; junction bases with no gene match: 6. Germline CDR1 and CDR2: SQVTM and ANQGSEA. This CDR3 is built from 12 residues. The CDR3 DNA follows: TGCAGCGTTGAAGGGCCTAGCGGGTTCCAGTATTTT. Its translation is CSVEGPSGFQYF.

This rearrangement joins TRBV14 to TRBJ2-1, with D possibly being TRBD1 (6 bases). The ends were cut back, 1 base at V and 5 bases at J, with 15 bases in the middle. The CDR3 loop spans 16 amino acids. Germline V gives CDR1 SGHDN, CDR2 FVKESK. The CDR3 DNA is TGTGCCAGCAGCCAAGTGGGGGCTAGCCGTAACAATGAGCAGTTCTTC. Residues: CASSQVGASRNNEQFF. Full variable domain (remainder filled in from reference TRBV14 and TRBJ2-1): EAGVTQFPSHSVIEKGQTVTLRCDPISGHDNLYWYRRVMGKEIKFLLHFVKESKQDESGMPNNRFLAERTGGTYSTLKVQPAELEDSGVYFCASSQVGASRNNEQFFGPGTRLTVL.